In this sample, the clone carrying this TCR beta chain turned up a few times. The sample belongs to a study of blood T cells in healthy people across ages. Extraction yielded at least 5 micrograms of total RNA per sample. The use of a sample-barcoded 5' primer and a J-beta primer mix characterized a second PCR of roughly 6 to 11 cycles. From the 5' RACE reads, TCRdb called clonotypes with MiXCR, one entry per CDR3 protein. The sample has more than 650,000 distinct CDR3 sequences; 20% to 25% are singletons. The V end lost 0 bases, the J end lost 3 bases, and 9 bases lay between the germline ends. The CDR3 totals 14 residues. Germline CDR1 SGHDT, CDR2 YYEEEE.

The clonotype comes from a man in his 70s in good health. Sequenced input: blood. This chain connects TRBV5-6 to TRBJ1-2, with a possible D match to TRBD1 (5 bases). CDR3 nucleotide sequence: TGTGCCAGCAGCTTGGGACAGAACTACTATGGCTACACCTTC. Translating it yields CASSLGQNYYGYTF. Complete variable domain (other parts from reference TRBV5-6 and TRBJ1-2): DAGVTQSPTHLIKTRGQQVTLRCSPKSGHDTVSWYQQALGQGPQFIFQYYEEEERQRGNFPDRFSGHQFPNYSSELNVNALLLGDSALYLCASSLGQNYYGYTFGSGTRLTVV.